A selection of T cell receptor beta chains follows, all from one sample in a study of molecular identifiers for immune sequencing clone quantification. TCRdb itself ran the PCR reads through MiXCR, one entry per CDR3 protein. The repertoire holds tens of thousands of distinct CDR3 sequences, with 19% as singletons. Sequenced: naive CD8+ T cells from blood, with Jurkat cell RNA spiked in. These receptor sequences come from a human donor in good health. Some libraries in this study had Jurkat cell RNA spiked in. CDR3s include the opening cysteine and the closing phenylalanine or tryptophan. The order of the fields is D gene, J gene, V gene, clone size, CDR3 DNA, CDR3 protein. A D gene is named only where the DNA matches it firmly. Rows may omit the clone size; those that give it use once, few, many or a size class.

- | TRBJ1-1 | TRBV12-5 | - | TGTGCTAGTGGTCTACACAGCGGCGATGAAGCTTTCTTT | CASGLHSGDEAFF
- | TRBJ1-1 | TRBV4-1 | many | TGCGCCAGCAGCCAAGCAGGACTTATAACTGAAGCTTTCTTT | CASSQAGLITEAFF
TRBD2 | TRBJ2-7 | TRBV4-2 | many | TGTGCCAGCAGCCAAGAAAATAGCGGGACGCCCTTGCTGTACGAGCAGTACTTC | CASSQENSGTPLLYEQYF
- | TRBJ2-5 | TRBV7-9 | many | TGTGCCAGCACCGAGGGCCCAGGCCGAGAAGAGACCCAGTACTTC | CASTEGPGREETQYF
- | TRBJ2-1 | TRBV27 | - | TGTGCCAGCAGTCAAAGGACCCAGCCGGGCCTCCCGGGGGTTGAGCAGTTCTTC | CASSQRTQPGLPGVEQFF
- | TRBJ1-1 | TRBV7-9 | many | TGTGCCAGCAGCTTAGGATTGTTCTCAGGTCGGGGCACTGAAGCTTTCTTT | CASSLGLFSGRGTEAFF
- | TRBJ2-7 | TRBV4-2 | many | TGTGCCAGCAGCCAAGAACAGGCCTCCTACGAGCAGTACTTC | CASSQEQASYEQYF
- | TRBJ2-3 | TRBV13 | many | TGTGCCAGCAGCCTGGAGGGGTCAGATACGCAGTATTTT | CASSLEGSDTQYF
- | TRBJ2-2 | TRBV9 | - | TGTGCCAGCAGCCCTAGAGACTTAAACACCGGGGAGCTGTTTTTT | CASSPRDLNTGELFF
TRBD2 | TRBJ2-2 | TRBV30 | many | TGTGCGTACAACCCCCCTAGCGGGGTGAACACCGGGGAGCTGTTTTTT | CAYNPPSGVNTGELFF
TRBD2 | TRBJ2-1 | TRBV4-3 | many | TGCGCCAGCGGACTAGCGGGAGATCGCAATGAGCAGTTCTTC | CASGLAGDRNEQFF
- | TRBJ2-5 | TRBV18 | many | TGTGCCAGCTCACCCGACAGGATCTCGTACCAAGAGACCCAGTACTTC | CASSPDRISYQETQYF
TRBD1 | TRBJ2-7 | TRBV12-3/TRBV12-4 | - | TGTGCCAGCAGTTTTACAGGGGGTGCCCACGAGCAGTACTTC | CASSFTGGAHEQYF
- | TRBJ1-2 | TRBV2 | many | TGTGCCAGCAGTGAAGAGCACAGGGTGGACTATGGCTACACCTTC | CASSEEHRVDYGYTF
- | TRBJ2-7 | TRBV6-2/TRBV6-3 | many | TGTGCCAGCAGTCTCCACTACGAGCAGTACTTC | CASSLHYEQYF
- | TRBJ2-3 | TRBV14 | - | TGTGCCAGCAGCCAAGATAGAGTGCGGCTACTAAGCACAGATACGCAGTATTTT | CASSQDRVRLLSTDTQYF
- | TRBJ2-1 | TRBV28 | many | TGTGCCAGCAGTTTAGCTTACAATGAGCAGTTCTTC | CASSLAYNEQFF
TRBD1 | TRBJ2-2 | TRBV7-9 | - | TGTGCCGGCAGCCCCGGGACAGGGGGCATCACCGGGGAGCTGTTTTTT | CAGSPGTGGITGELFF
TRBD1 | TRBJ2-2 | TRBV5-1 | - | TGCGCCAGCAGCTTGCACGATATTTACAGGGGGAACACCGGGGAGCCGTTTTTT | CASSLHDIYRGNTGEPFF
- | TRBJ2-7 | TRBV4-1 | many | TGCGCCAGCAGCCCCATCAGTTCCTACGAGCAGTACTTC | CASSPISSYEQYF
- | TRBJ1-2 | TRBV29-1 | few | TGCAGCGTTGAAAAGCCCGGGATGCGTATGATGGAGGGCTACACCTTC | CSVEKPGMRMMEGYTF
TRBD2 | TRBJ2-7 | TRBV7-8 | - | TGTGCCAGCAGCTTAGGAGGGACTAGCGGGAGTTGGTTCTACGAGCAGTACTTC | CASSLGGTSGSWFYEQYF
- | TRBJ2-7 | TRBV7-9 | few | TGTGCCAGCAGGGTTAGTGGCAACGAGCAGTACTTC | CASRVSGNEQYF
- | TRBJ2-3 | TRBV28 | - | TGTGTCAGCAGCTTCTCCACAGATACGCAGTATTTT | CVSSFSTDTQYF
TRBD2 | TRBJ2-7 | TRBV4-2 | many | TGTGCCAGCAGCCAAGGTACTAGCGGAACCTACGAGCAGTACTTC | CASSQGTSGTYEQYF
- | TRBJ2-3 | TRBV2 | many | TGTGCCAGCAGTGAAGGCTTTAGTAGCACAGATACGCAGTATTTT | CASSEGFSSTDTQYF
TRBD1 | TRBJ1-2 | TRBV3-1 | - | TGTGCCAGCAGCCAAGTGTCGGGACAGAACTATGGCTACGCCTTC | CASSQVSGQNYGYAF
- | TRBJ2-3 | TRBV7-7 | many | TGTGCTAGCAGCTATAGAGCACGGGGGGATACGCAGTATTTT | CASSYRARGDTQYF
TRBD1 | TRBJ2-1 | TRBV28 | many | TGTGCCAGCAGTTATTCGGGACAGGGGGACTTTGATGAGCAGTTCTTC | CASSYSGQGDFDEQFF
- | TRBJ1-5 | TRBV12-3/TRBV12-4 | - | TGTGCCAGCAGTTTTTTAGGGGAGGGTCAGCCCCAGCATTTT | CASSFLGEGQPQHF
- | TRBJ2-2 | TRBV6-1 | many | TGTGCCAGCAGTGCATCACACTTGGGCGGGGAGCTGTTTTTT | CASSASHLGGELFF
- | TRBJ2-7 | TRBV27 | - | TGTGCCAGCAGTTTAATAGGTGGGAGAGGTCCCAATTACGAGCAGTACTTC | CASSLIGGRGPNYEQYF
- | TRBJ2-7 | TRBV5-1 | many | TGCGCCAGCAGCTTCGGGACTGGTGACGAGCAGTACTTC | CASSFGTGDEQYF
- | TRBJ2-7 | TRBV4-3 | many | TGCGCCAGCAGCCAAGATTCGACTGGTCCTTCCTACGAGCAGTACTTC | CASSQDSTGPSYEQYF
- | TRBJ2-5 | TRBV19 | few | TGTGCCAGTAGTATAGACTCTCGGTGGGAGACCCAGTACTTC | CASSIDSRWETQYF
TRBD2 | TRBJ2-7 | TRBV5-6 | many | TGTGCCAGCAGCTTGGAAATAGCGGGACCCTACGAGCAGTACTTC | CASSLEIAGPYEQYF
TRBD2 | TRBJ2-3 | TRBV27 | many | TGTGCCAGCAGTTTATTGCAACTAGCGGGACTCACAGATACGCAGTATTTT | CASSLLQLAGLTDTQYF
TRBD2 | TRBJ2-4 | TRBV20-1 | many | TGCAGTAGCCGGGGGGGGGCCCAAAACATTCAGTACTTC | CSSRGGAQNIQYF
TRBD1 | TRBJ2-1 | TRBV7-9 | few | TGTGCCAGTCGACAGGGGATTTCCTACAATGAGCAGTTCTTC | CASRQGISYNEQFF
TRBD1 | TRBJ2-7 | TRBV28 | many | TGTGCCAGCAGTTTGACAGGGAGCTCCTACGAGCAGTACTTC | CASSLTGSSYEQYF
- | TRBJ1-5 | TRBV4-1 | - | TGCGCCAGCAGCCAAGAAGGATCGGCACAGGGCGATCGCGATCAGCCCCAGCATTTT | CASSQEGSAQGDRDQPQHF
TRBD2 | TRBJ2-3 | TRBV10-3 | few | TGTGCCATCAGTGACCCCGGAAGGGCGGGAGGGCCGAGCACAGATACGCAGTATTTT | CAISDPGRAGGPSTDTQYF
TRBD1 | TRBJ1-1 | TRBV13 | many | TGTGCCAGCAGCTCACCAGGGACAGAATTGAACACTGAAGCTTTCTTT | CASSSPGTELNTEAFF
TRBD2 | TRBJ2-3 | TRBV4-3 | many | TGCGCCAGCAGCCAAGATTTAACAAGCGGGAACACAGATACGCAGTATTTT | CASSQDLTSGNTDTQYF
- | TRBJ2-5 | TRBV4-3 | many | TGCGCCAGCAGCCAAGCCAGACTAGAGACCCAGTACTTC | CASSQARLETQYF
TRBD2 | TRBJ2-1 | TRBV7-3 | many | TGTGCCAGCAGCTTAGTACTAGCGGGAGGAAATGAGCAGTTCTTC | CASSLVLAGGNEQFF
- | TRBJ2-3 | TRBV20-1 | - | TGCAGTGCTAGACTCCCCTTCAGTCCGAGGGATACGCAGTATTTT | CSARLPFSPRDTQYF
- | TRBJ1-5 | TRBV28 | many | TGTGCCAGCAGTTTTGGACAGAGCAATCAGCCCCAGCATTTT | CASSFGQSNQPQHF
- | TRBJ1-3 | TRBV19 | - | TGTGCCAGTAGTTTGAAGACCATATATTTT | CASSLKTIYF
- | TRBJ2-7 | TRBV3-1 | many | TGTGCCAGCAGCCGGGACGTCCTGGAAGAGCAGTACTTC | CASSRDVLEEQYF
- | TRBJ1-5 | TRBV16 | - | TGTGCCAGCAGCCAAAATGTCGCTGGCAATCAGCCCCAGCATTTT | CASSQNVAGNQPQHF
- | TRBJ1-1 | TRBV29-1 | many | TGCAGCGTTGTGCAGGGCCCTGAAGCTTTCTTT | CSVVQGPEAFF
- | TRBJ1-1 | TRBV4-1 | once | TGCGCCAGCAGCCAAGGCTCTAATCCTTTTGAAGCTTTCTTT | CASSQGSNPFEAFF
- | TRBJ2-1 | TRBV11-3 | - | TGTGCCAGCAGCTCGAGGGACCACTCATACAATGAGCAGTTCTTC | CASSSRDHSYNEQFF
- | TRBJ2-5 | TRBV4-1 | many | TGCGCCAGCAGCCAAGAGAGGGGCGCCGAAGGTGAGACCCAGTACTTC | CASSQERGAEGETQYF